The T cell receptor beta chain under discussion was sequenced for a study of cytomegalovirus exposure and HLA in healthy donors. Of note for this clone: No antigen is known for it.

The CDR3 has 11 amino acids. Germline loops: CDR1 GTSNPN, CDR2 SVGIG (reference sequence). V lost 4 bases to trimming and J lost 6 bases, with 6 bases between them. 13 Jbeta primers and 60 Vbeta primers were used for the PCR. Assay used: immunoSEQ multiplex PCR; TCRdb lists only in-frame clones, some missing. The table has some 90,000 clones, 76% seen once. Study-level findings and limits: The Asian-associated ancestry cluster reportedly had fewer N-insertions than the roughly 700-donor mean in a later analysis. In a later analysis, V- and J-gene trimming of beta chains associated with a DCLRE1C missense variant, replicated independently. Through in vitro validation, a few CMV-associated chains were shown to be specific for CMV antigens. Clonal expansion, a later analysis showed, was greater in HLA-associated TCR beta chains than in equally common others.

The receptor comes from a man aged 40-49 years in good health and CMV-seronegative. Specimen: PBMCs. J is TRBJ2-2 and V is TRBV30; D is perhaps TRBD1 (5 bases). CDR3 region: CAWTGPGELFF. The CDR3, as DNA: TGTGCCTGGACAGGGCCCGGGGAGCTGTTTTTT.